Shown below are 24 T cell receptor beta chains from a single sample sequenced in a study of CD8+ T cells in alopecia areata. Treatment given: oral pan-JAK inhibitor, 5-10 mg twice daily. RNA was isolated and reverse transcribed to cDNA, the sequencing template. The repertoire was sequenced with immunoSEQ multiplex PCR; TCRdb's copy has only in-frame clones and lacks some. The data hold 80,000 to 100,000 clones, with around 40% observed a single time. Sequencing used CD8+ T cells sorted from blood, obtained at week 24, from a patient treated with tofacitinib. These receptors were obtained from a human donor with alopecia areata.

The table lists this clone with many counts. J is TRBJ2-7 and V is TRBV4-1, with 7 positions matching TRBD1. The ends lost 4 bases at V and 0 bases at J; junction bases unmatched: 0. Germline values: CDR1 MGHRA, CDR2 YSYEKL. The length of the CDR3 is 13 residues. The CDR3 DNA reads TGCGCCAGCAGCCGGACAGGCTCCTACGAGCAGTACTTC. This translates into CASSRTGSYEQYF.

The V gene is TRBV11-2, the J gene TRBJ2-5; D is possibly TRBD1 (6 bases). The DNA end favors TRBJ2-7, so the J call may be wrong. There are 15 residues in the CDR3. Germline V gives CDR1 SGHAT, CDR2 FQNNGV. As DNA, the CDR3 is TGTGCCAGCAGCTTAGAGGCAGGGGTCTCCTACGAGCAGTACTTC. The encoded protein is CASSLEAGVSYEQYF.

This clone turned up a few times. Other DNA sequences in the same sample also yield this CDR3. This chain uses TRBV27 with TRBJ2-1; D unresolved. The germline V and J ends were trimmed by 3 bases and 3 bases, with 6 bases remaining between them. Germline lookup yields CDR1 MNHEY and CDR2 SMNVEV (reference sequence). The CDR3 extends over 13 amino acids. In DNA form, the CDR3 reads TGTGCCAGCAGTTTGTACGGCTACAATGAGCAGTTCTTC. This codes for CASSLYGYNEQFF.

The rearrangement uses TRBV23-1 and TRBJ1-2; D not resolved. TRBV23-1 is classed as an ORF, of uncertain function. The CDR3 is made up of 14 amino acids. V was clipped by 3 bases and J by 6 bases, with 14 bases between them. The DNA for the CDR3 is TGCGCCAGCAGTCAGGCCGGGCCAGTCGATGGCTACACCTTC. Translation gives CASSQAGPVDGYTF.

The chain couples TRBV30 to TRBJ2-7; D is unresolved. CDR3 length: 11 residues. V dropped 4 bases and J dropped 2 bases, with 6 bases sitting between them. The germline gives CDR1 GTSNPN, CDR2 SVGIG (reference sequence). CDR3 sequence: CAWMTTYEQYF. CDR3 DNA: TGTGCCTGGATGACCACCTACGAGCAGTACTTC.

The chain couples TRBV29-1 to TRBJ1-2, with 9 positions matching TRBD1. Germline CDR1 is SQVTM and CDR2 is ANQGSEA. This CDR3 comprises 16 residues. J gave up 7 bases and V 0 bases, and 12 bases lay outside the gene matches. The CDR3 sequence is CSVEDRRRDRVFGYTF. For the CDR3, the DNA is TGCAGCGTTGAAGACCGGCGGCGGGACAGGGTATTTGGCTACACCTTC.

The chain links TRBV4-1 to TRBJ2-2; the D is unclear. CDR3 length: 16 residues. V lost 5 bases to trimming and J lost 2 bases, with 15 bases between them. The germline V gene encodes CDR1 MGHRA and CDR2 YSYEKL. The CDR3 loop is CASSAFYLRNTGELFF. Here the CDR3 DNA reads TGCGCCAGCAGCGCCTTTTATCTCCGAAACACCGGGGAGCTGTTTTTT.

This clone was seen only a few times. The rearrangement uses TRBV2 and TRBJ2-7; D is perhaps TRBD1 or TRBD2 (7 bases each). This CDR3 is built from 11 residues. Germline V gene sequence: CDR1 SNHLY, CDR2 FYNNEI. The V end was cut by 7 bases, the J end by 13 bases, with 17 bases between. This CDR3 reads CASIRGGSLYF. CDR3 coding DNA: TGTGCCAGCATCAGGGGGGGGTCCCTCTACTTC.

This clone came up a few times. The chain couples TRBV28 to TRBJ2-1, with 11 positions matching TRBD1. J was trimmed by 6 bases and V by 4 bases; bases with no gene match: 5. This CDR3 has 15 amino acids. From germline, CDR1 is MDHEN and CDR2 SYDVKM. The CDR3 DNA reads as TGTGCCAGCAGTTATTTTGGGACAGGGGGCAATGAGCAGTTCTTC. Translated: CASSYFGTGGNEQFF. Filled out from reference TRBV28 and TRBJ2-1, the complete variable domain reads DVKVTQSSRYLVKRTGEKVFLECVQDMDHENMFWYRQDPGLGLRLIYFSYDVKMKEKGDIPEGYSVSREKKERFSLILESASTNQTSMYLCASSYFGTGGNEQFFGPGTRLTVL.

This clone was seen more than once but under ten times. The V and J genes are TRBV7-8 and TRBJ1-3, with D tentatively TRBD1 (5 bases). V was pared by 0 bases and J by 6 bases, with 12 bases between. This CDR3 spans 15 amino acids. Germline V gives CDR1 SGHVS, CDR2 FQNEAQ. This chain's CDR3 is CASSLAPRVANTIYF. The CDR3 region has the DNA TGTGCCAGCAGCTTAGCGCCCAGGGTGGCAAACACCATATATTTT. Using reference TRBV7-8 and TRBJ1-3 for the parts outside the CDR3, the full variable domain is GAGVSQSPRYKVAKRGQDVALRCDPISGHVSLFWYQQALGQGPEFLTYFQNEAQLDKSGLPSDRFFAERPEGSVSTLKIQRTQQEDSAVYLCASSLAPRVANTIYFGEGSWLTVV.

This clone has just a few counts. The V call is TRBV7-6, the J call TRBJ2-1; 13 positions match TRBD2. With 0 bases clipped from V and 7 bases from J, the junction kept 6 bases outside the gene matches. CDR1 and CDR2 (germline): SGHVS, FNYEAQ. The CDR3 extends over 17 amino acids. This CDR3 reads CASSLATGTSGNNEQFF. CDR3 DNA sequence: TGTGCCAGCAGCTTAGCGACCGGGACTAGCGGGAATAATGAGCAGTTCTTC.

This clone was found a few times. The V gene is TRBV7-3, the J gene TRBJ2-3; 8 bases are shared with TRBD2. Germline-derived CDR1 and CDR2 are SGHTA and FQGTGA. V was pared by 5 bases and J by 0 bases, with 1 base of the junction left unmatched. The CDR3 runs 14 residues. In DNA, the CDR3 is TGTGCCAGCAGCCGGACTAGCAGCACAGATACGCAGTATTTT. The encoded protein is CASSRTSSTDTQYF. The full variable domain, rest sourced from reference TRBV7-3 and TRBJ2-3, is GAGVSQTPSNKVTEKGKYVELRCDPISGHTALYWYRQSLGQGPEFLIYFQGTGAADDSGLPNDRFFAVRPEGSVSTLKIQRTERGDSAVYLCASSRTSSTDTQYFGPGTRLTVL.

This clone was counted only a few times. The V call is TRBV4-3, the J call TRBJ1-5; the D is unclear. Germline CDR1 reads LGHNA; CDR2 reads YSLEER. V lost 1 base, J lost 7 bases, and 14 bases lay in between. The CDR3 loop spans 15 amino acids. Here the CDR3 reads CASSQGREGGQPQHF. The CDR3 bases are TGCGCCAGCAGCCAAGGACGAGAGGGAGGGCAGCCCCAGCATTTT.

J is TRBJ1-4 and V is TRBV6-5; D not resolved. CDR3 length equals 13 residues. V lost 0 bases and J lost 8, with 7 bases in between. In germline, CDR1 is MNHEY, CDR2 SVGAGI. This CDR3 reads CASSYSDSEKLFF. In DNA form, the CDR3 reads TGTGCCAGCAGTTACTCGGACTCCGAAAAACTGTTTTTT.

A note on this clone: Relative to the germline gene, one junction end is altered; a read error may explain this. This chain joins TRBV10-2 and TRBJ1-5; 7 bases match TRBD1. Germline values: CDR1 WSHSY, CDR2 SAAADI. The CDR3 is made up of 16 amino acids. CDR3 sequence (DNA): TGCGCCAGCAGTGAGAGCGGGACAGTTAGCGATCAGCCCCAGCATTTT. This sequence encodes CASSESGTVSDQPQHF.

The rearrangement links TRBV29-1 to TRBJ2-1; TRBD2 aligns across 8 bases. The CDR3 covers 12 residues. Germline V gives CDR1 SQVTM, CDR2 ANQGSEA. V trimming: 8 bases; J trimming: 9 bases; junction bases outside the gene matches: 9. The chain's CDR3 is CSLLAGRVEQFF. As DNA, the CDR3 is TGCAGCCTCTTAGCGGGACGGGTTGAGCAGTTCTTC.

This chain links TRBV13 with TRBJ2-1; the D is unclear. This CDR3 is built from 13 residues. The germline V gene has CDR1 PRHDT and CDR2 FYEKMQ (reference sequence). Trimming left V 5 bases short and J 5 bases short, with 10 bases between. Here the CDR3 reads CASSLLGDNEQFF. CDR3 nucleotide sequence: TGTGCCAGCAGCCTCCTCGGAGACAATGAGCAGTTCTTC.

The gene calls are TRBV6-5 and TRBJ1-5, with D tentatively TRBD1 (6 bases). The germline gives CDR1 MNHEY, CDR2 SVGAGI. The length of the CDR3 is 14 residues. Trimming left V 4 bases short and J 1 base short, with 8 bases between. CDR3 DNA: TGTGCCAGCAGTTTAGGGGGAAGCAATCAGCCCCAGCATTTT. This codes for CASSLGGSNQPQHF.

The chain is built from TRBV29-1 and TRBJ2-7; 11 bases map to TRBD2. This CDR3 region has 14 residues. The germline CDR1 and CDR2 sequences are SQVTM and ANQGSEA. Unmatched junction bases numbered 3, after V lost 3 bases and J lost 2 bases. This CDR3 reads CSVETSGEPYEQYF. CDR3 nucleotides: TGCAGCGTTGAGACTAGCGGGGAACCCTACGAGCAGTACTTC.

The genes are TRBV30 and TRBJ2-7; D is ambiguous. The CDR3 runs to 13 residues. V gave up 0 bases and J gave up 4 bases, with 10 bases separating them. The germline V gene has CDR1 GTSNPN and CDR2 SVGIG (reference sequence). The CDR3: CAWSVLGSYEQYF. CDR3 coding DNA: TGTGCCTGGAGTGTACTGGGCAGTTACGAGCAGTACTTC. Using reference TRBV30 and TRBJ2-7 for the parts outside the CDR3, the full variable domain is SQTIHQWPATLVQPVGSPLSLECTVEGTSNPNLYWYRQAAGRGLQLLFYSVGIGQISSEVPQNLSASRPQDRQFILSSKKLLLSDSGFYLCAWSVLGSYEQYFGPGTRLTVT.

This clone was recorded a few times. J is TRBJ2-7 and V is TRBV13; TRBD1 aligns across 7 bases. This CDR3 is 15 amino acids long. The germline gives CDR1 PRHDT, CDR2 FYEKMQ (reference sequence). The V segment lost 4 bases and the J segment 3 bases; nucleotides outside the gene matches: 9. The CDR3 loop reads CASSSSDRARYEQYF. CDR3 DNA: TGTGCCAGCAGCTCATCAGACAGGGCTCGCTACGAGCAGTACTTC. Full variable domain (rest looked up from reference TRBV13 and TRBJ2-7): AAGVIQSPRHLIKEKRETATLKCYPIPRHDTVYWYQQGPGQDPQFLISFYEKMQSDKGSIPDRFSAQQFSDYHSELNMSSLELGDSALYFCASSSSDRARYEQYFGPGTRLTVT.

This clone has just a few counts. Additional DNA sequences in this sample encode the identical CDR3. This sequence joins TRBV25-1 and TRBJ1-2, with D unresolved. The CDR3 contains 11 residues. Germline values: CDR1 MGHDK, CDR2 SYGVNS. Trimming removed 6 bases at V and 4 bases at J, with 6 bases between. CDR3 sequence: CASSLGYGYTF. CDR3 in DNA: TGTGCCAGCAGCCTGGGCTATGGCTACACCTTC.

The chain combines TRBV7-9 with TRBJ2-1; the D gene is possibly TRBD1 (6 bases). CDR3 length: 14 residues. CDR1 is SEHNR and CDR2 is FQNEAQ in the germline V gene (reference sequence). V shed 3 bases and J shed 4 bases, with 10 bases lying between them. The CDR3 loop is CASSFPGQYNEQFF. The CDR3 DNA reads as TGTGCCAGCAGCTTCCCCGGACAGTACAATGAGCAGTTCTTC.

The chain couples TRBV12-5 to TRBJ2-7; TRBD1 or TRBD2 may be the D gene (5 bases each). With 9 bases removed from V and 1 base from J, the gap between germline ends came to 16 bases. Germline lookup yields CDR1 LGHNT and CDR2 FRNRAP. The length of the CDR3 is 14 residues. The DNA for the CDR3 is TGTGCTAGGAACGGGGCAGGTCATTCCTACGAGCAGTACTTC. Translating gives CARNGAGHSYEQYF.